This TCR beta chain was sequenced for a study of blood T cell repertoires in COVID-19. Study information: The origin of the acute and convalescent COVID-19 samples was the United States, Italy and Spain. Sources were T cells, B-cell-depleted T cells, or PBMCs; the material itself was cDNA or gDNA.

V was clipped by 0 bases and J by 7 bases, with 19 bases between them. Germline CDR1 reads MGHRA; CDR2 reads YSYEKL. The CDR3 contains 17 residues. In the authors' methods: Estimated nucleated cell counts came from reference gene primer amplification. Assay used: immunoSEQ multiplex PCR; TCRdb lists only in-frame clones, some missing. That table gives V, J and clone size, and the DNA gave D and trimming. The sample shows hundreds of thousands of clones, approximately 83% of them seen only once. The material sequenced was peripheral blood. The sequence was obtained from a middle-aged man with acute or convalescent COVID-19. The chain recombines TRBV4-1 with TRBJ2-1, with D perhaps TRBD2 (5 bases). CDR3 nucleotides: TGCGCCAGCAGCCAAGACTTTGGACGGACTCAGAATAATGAGCAGTTCTTC. Encoded protein: CASSQDFGRTQNNEQFF.